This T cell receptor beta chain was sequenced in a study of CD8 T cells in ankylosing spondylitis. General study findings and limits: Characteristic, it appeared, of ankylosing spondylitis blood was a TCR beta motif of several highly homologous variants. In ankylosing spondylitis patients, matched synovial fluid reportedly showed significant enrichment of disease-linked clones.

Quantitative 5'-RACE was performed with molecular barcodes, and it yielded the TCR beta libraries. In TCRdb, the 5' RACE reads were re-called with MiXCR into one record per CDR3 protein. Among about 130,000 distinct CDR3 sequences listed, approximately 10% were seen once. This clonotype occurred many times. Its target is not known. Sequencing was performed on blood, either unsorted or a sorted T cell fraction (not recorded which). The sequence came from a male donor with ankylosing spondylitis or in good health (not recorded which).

In DNA, the CDR3 is TGTGCCATCAGTGAGGGACAGGCAAGCTCCTACGAGCAGTACTTC. This encodes CAISEGQASSYEQYF. This chain links TRBV10-3 with TRBJ2-7; 7 bases align to TRBD1. Germline V gene sequence: CDR1 ENHRY, CDR2 SYGVKD. The V gene end was trimmed by 2 bases and the J gene end by 0 bases; junction bases not matched to a gene: 4. The CDR3 sequence is 15 residues long.